The 3 T cell receptor beta chains presented below share a single source sample, sequenced in a study of T cell responses to AZD1222 COVID-19 vaccine (dated by TCRdb to 2020 to 2023). The library was built by means of the immunoSEQ multiplex PCR assay. Drawn from immuneACCESS, this table holds only the in-frame rearrangements with V and J called that TCRdb kept. Clones are partly lost; checked studies trace under half to an unresolved V gene and leave the rest unexplained. The sample table holds 90,000 to 120,000 clones, of which about 85% were seen once. The top ten constitute 2% to 3% of the sample. The meaning of the sample's time point label: about 28 days (+/-7) after the second vaccine dose. The sequencing used peripheral blood, collected 28 days after the second AZD1222 dose. The source of these receptors is an adult who received the AZD1222 COVID-19 vaccine.

The chain recombines TRBV5-8 with TRBJ2-7; 7 bases are shared with TRBD2. CDR1 is SGHTS, CDR2 YDEGEE, per germline. The CDR3 loop spans 13 amino acids. V gave up 5 bases and J gave up 4 bases; unmatched junction bases: 6. Here the CDR3 reads CASSPTGGYEQYF. The CDR3 DNA sequence: TGTGCCAGCAGTCCCACGGGAGGATACGAGCAGTACTTC.

The V and J genes are TRBV6-5 and TRBJ1-3; no reliable D call. The CDR3 consists of 15 residues. Germline CDR1 and CDR2: MNHEY and SVGAGI. The ends were cut back, 7 bases at V and 0 bases at J, with 13 bases in the middle. In DNA form, the CDR3 reads TGTGCCAGCACGTTGGATGGGAGCTCTGGAAACACCATATATTTT. This translates into CASTLDGSSGNTIYF.

This clone was seen a few times. This chain joins TRBV4-1 and TRBJ1-3; D is ambiguous. Germline V gene data show CDR1 as MGHRA and CDR2 as YSYEKL. The ends were cut back, 0 bases at V and 0 bases at J, with 12 bases in the middle. CDR3 length: 17 residues. The CDR3 nucleotides read TGCGCCAGCAGCCAAGATCGGGCAGCGATCTCTGGAAACACCATATATTTT. Its protein product is CASSQDRAAISGNTIYF.